Here is one T cell receptor beta chain with its context. How the authors handled the data: Reference gene primer amplification in the assay estimated nucleated cell counts. TCRdb's copy holds only in-frame clones and misses some; the assay was immunoSEQ multiplex PCR. The DNA gave D and trimming, while V, J and clone size come from that table. In the table there are over 150,000 clones, more than 75% of which are singletons. This sample stems from a study of blood T cell repertoires in COVID-19. The wider study: Some COVID-19 samples were acute and others convalescent; all came from the United States, Italy and Spain. Sources were T cells, B-cell-depleted T cells, or PBMCs; the material itself was cDNA or gDNA.

Germline V gene sequence: CDR1 SGHTA, CDR2 FQGNSA. V was shortened by 3 bases and J by 7 bases, with 10 bases between the two germline ends. This CDR3 region has 14 residues. The sequence derives from a man younger than 35 with acute or convalescent COVID-19. The chain joins TRBV7-2 to TRBJ1-6; maybe TRBD1 (5 bases). The sequenced sample consisted of peripheral blood. The CDR3 spells CASSLGRENSPLHF. The CDR3 DNA reads as TGTGCCAGCAGCTTGGGACGGGAGAATTCACCCCTCCACTTT.